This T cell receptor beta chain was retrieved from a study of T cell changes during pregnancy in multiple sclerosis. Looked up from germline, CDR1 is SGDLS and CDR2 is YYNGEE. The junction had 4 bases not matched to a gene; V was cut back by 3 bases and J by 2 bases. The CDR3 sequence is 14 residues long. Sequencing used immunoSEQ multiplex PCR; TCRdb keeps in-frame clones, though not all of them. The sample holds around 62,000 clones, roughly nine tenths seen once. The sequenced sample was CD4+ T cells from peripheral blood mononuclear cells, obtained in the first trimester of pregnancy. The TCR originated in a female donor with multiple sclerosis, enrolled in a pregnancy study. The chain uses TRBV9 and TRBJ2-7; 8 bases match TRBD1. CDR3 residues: CASSGGTGPYEQYF. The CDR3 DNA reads TGTGCCAGCAGCGGGGGGACAGGTCCCTACGAGCAGTACTTC.